The clone carrying this T cell receptor beta chain was counted a few times. Its antigen is unidentified. This record belongs to a study of blood T cells in healthy people across ages. Whole-study findings and limits: Both higher diversity and more naive CD4+ cells marked long-lived donors when set against aged donors. Older individuals had lower TCR beta diversity per million T cells (the decline was roughly linear).

A second roughly 6 to 11 cycle PCR used barcoded and J-beta primers. All samples yielded 3 million or more CDR3-containing paired-end reads. TCRdb recomputed calls from the 5' RACE reads with MiXCR, one row per CDR3 protein. The repertoire consists of roughly 1,800,000 distinct CDR3 sequences, with 49% occurring once and the leading ten covering more than 2%. The ends lost 4 bases at V and 5 bases at J; junction bases unmatched: 5. Germline V lookup: CDR1 LGHNA, CDR2 YNFKEQ. This CDR3 region has 14 residues. Aged about 6 to 90, donors were systemically healthy Caucasians from Russia. The V and J genes are TRBV4-2 and TRBJ2-5; TRBD1 matches 9 bases. Sequenced: blood. The sequence was collected from a woman between 35 and 50 years old in good health. The CDR3 is CASSPQGAYETQYF. CDR3 coding DNA: TGTGCCAGCAGCCCACAGGGGGCTTATGAGACCCAGTACTTC.